Detailed here is one T cell receptor (beta chain). The protocol was immunoSEQ multiplex PCR, while the TCRdb copy is restricted to in-frame clones and leaves out a portion. The sample has about 200,000 clones, around 84% seen once. Germline values: CDR1 SGHRS, CDR2 YFSETQ. The CDR3 is 15 residues long. V lost 5 bases to trimming and J lost 4 bases; unmatched junction nucleotides: 9. This sample was included in a study of blood T cell repertoires in COVID-19. About the research overall: Specimens from acute and convalescent COVID-19 originated in the United States, Italy and Spain. Nucleic acid was either cDNA or gDNA, and it came from T cells, B-cell-depleted T cells, or PBMCs.

This clonotype originated in a human donor in a cohort sampled during active COVID-19. Sample: peripheral blood. This chain joins TRBV5-1 and TRBJ2-5; 9 bases agree with TRBD2. The CDR3 reads CASRVRGGAGETQYF. The CDR3 coding sequence is TGCGCCAGCAGGGTTCGCGGGGGGGCCGGAGAGACCCAGTACTTC. The variable domain in full, with the rest retrieved from reference TRBV5-1 and TRBJ2-5, is KAGVTQTPRYLIKTRGQQVTLSCSPISGHRSVSWYQQTPGQGLQFLFEYFSETQRNKGNFPGRFSGRQFSNSRSEMNVSTLELGDSALYLCASRVRGGAGETQYFGPGTRLLVL.